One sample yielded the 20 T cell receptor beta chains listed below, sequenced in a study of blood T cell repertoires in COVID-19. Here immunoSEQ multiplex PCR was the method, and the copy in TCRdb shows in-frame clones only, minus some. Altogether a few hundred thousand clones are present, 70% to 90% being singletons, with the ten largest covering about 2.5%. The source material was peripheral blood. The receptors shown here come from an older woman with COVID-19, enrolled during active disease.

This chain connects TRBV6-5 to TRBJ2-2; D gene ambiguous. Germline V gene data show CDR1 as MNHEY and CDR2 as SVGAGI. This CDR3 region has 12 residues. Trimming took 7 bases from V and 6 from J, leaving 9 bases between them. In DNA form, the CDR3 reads TGTGCCAGCACCCACTCACCCGGGGAGCTGTTTTTT. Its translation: CASTHSPGELFF.

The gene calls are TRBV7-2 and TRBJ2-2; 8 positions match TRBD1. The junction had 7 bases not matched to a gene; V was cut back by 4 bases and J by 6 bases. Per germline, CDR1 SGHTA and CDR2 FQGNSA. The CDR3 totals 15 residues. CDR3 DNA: TGTGCCAGCAGCTCTCAGGGGGCGGTTGCCGGGGAGCTGTTTTTT. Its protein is CASSSQGAVAGELFF.

The CDR3 loop is CAWSADRGYEQFF. CDR3 sequence (DNA): TGTGCCTGGAGTGCGGACAGGGGGTATGAGCAGTTCTTC. The chain is built from TRBV30 and TRBJ2-1, with 10 bases fitting TRBD1. The germline V gene has CDR1 GTSNPN and CDR2 SVGIG (reference sequence). This CDR3 spans 13 amino acids. V lost 1 base and J lost 8; bases outside the gene matches: 2.

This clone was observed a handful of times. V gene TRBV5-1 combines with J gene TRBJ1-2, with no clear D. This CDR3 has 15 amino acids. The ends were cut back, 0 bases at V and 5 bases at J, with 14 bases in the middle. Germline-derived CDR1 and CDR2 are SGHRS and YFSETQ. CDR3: CASSLAVGGGYGYTF. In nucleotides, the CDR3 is TGCGCCAGCAGCTTGGCTGTTGGAGGAGGATATGGCTACACCTTC.

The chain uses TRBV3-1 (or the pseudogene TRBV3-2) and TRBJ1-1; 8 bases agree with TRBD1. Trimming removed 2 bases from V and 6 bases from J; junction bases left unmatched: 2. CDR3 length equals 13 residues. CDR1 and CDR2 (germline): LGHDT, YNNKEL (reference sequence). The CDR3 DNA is TGTGCCAGCAGCCAACTACAGGGGGCTGAAGCTTTCTTT. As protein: CASSQLQGAEAFF.

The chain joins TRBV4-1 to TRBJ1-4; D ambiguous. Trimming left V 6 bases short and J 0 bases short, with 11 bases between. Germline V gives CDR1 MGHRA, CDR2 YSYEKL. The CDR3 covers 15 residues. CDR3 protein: CASRRAGTTNEKLFF. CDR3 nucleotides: TGCGCCAGCAGACGAGCAGGAACAACTAATGAAAAACTGTTTTTT.

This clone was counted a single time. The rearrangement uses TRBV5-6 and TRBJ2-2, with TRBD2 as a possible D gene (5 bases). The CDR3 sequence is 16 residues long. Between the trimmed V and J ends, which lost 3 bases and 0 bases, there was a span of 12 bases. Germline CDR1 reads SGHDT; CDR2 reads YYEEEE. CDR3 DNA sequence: TGTGCCAGCAGCTCTGGCGGCGGGTCGAACACCGGGGAGCTGTTTTTT. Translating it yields CASSSGGGSNTGELFF.

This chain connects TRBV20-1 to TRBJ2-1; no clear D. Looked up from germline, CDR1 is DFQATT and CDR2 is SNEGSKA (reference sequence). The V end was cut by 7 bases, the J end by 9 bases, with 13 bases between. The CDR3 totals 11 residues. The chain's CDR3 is CSVSNAAEQFF. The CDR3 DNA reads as TGCAGTGTTTCAAACGCGGCTGAGCAGTTCTTC.

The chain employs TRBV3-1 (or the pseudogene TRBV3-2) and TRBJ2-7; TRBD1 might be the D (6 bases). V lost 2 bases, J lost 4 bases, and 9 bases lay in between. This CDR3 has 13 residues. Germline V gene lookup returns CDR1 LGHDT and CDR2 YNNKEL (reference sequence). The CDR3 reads CASSQQGRYEQYF. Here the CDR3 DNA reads TGTGCCAGCAGCCAACAGGGGCGATACGAGCAGTACTTC.

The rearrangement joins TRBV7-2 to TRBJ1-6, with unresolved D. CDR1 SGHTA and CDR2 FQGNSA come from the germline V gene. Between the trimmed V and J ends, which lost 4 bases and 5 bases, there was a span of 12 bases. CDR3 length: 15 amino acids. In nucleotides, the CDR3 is TGTGCCAGCAGCTCCTCGACAAGGAATAATTCACCCCTCCACTTT. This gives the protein CASSSSTRNNSPLHF. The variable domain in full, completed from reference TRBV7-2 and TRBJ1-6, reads GAGVSQSPSNKVTEKGKDVELRCDPISGHTALYWYRQSLGQGLEFLIYFQGNSAPDKSGLPSDRFSAERTGGSVSTLTIQRTQQEDSAVYLCASSSSTRNNSPLHFGNGTRLTVT.

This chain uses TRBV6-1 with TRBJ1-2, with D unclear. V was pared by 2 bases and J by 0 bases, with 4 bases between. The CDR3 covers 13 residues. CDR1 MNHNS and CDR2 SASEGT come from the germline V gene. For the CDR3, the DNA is TGTGCCAGCAGTGAAACAGCTAACTATGGCTACACCTTC. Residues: CASSETANYGYTF.

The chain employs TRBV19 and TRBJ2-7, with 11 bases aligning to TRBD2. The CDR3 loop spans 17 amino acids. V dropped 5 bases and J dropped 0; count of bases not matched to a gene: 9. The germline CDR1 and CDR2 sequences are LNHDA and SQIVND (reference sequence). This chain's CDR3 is CASSPRSGTSGSYEQYF. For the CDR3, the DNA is TGTGCCAGTAGTCCCAGATCCGGGACTAGCGGCTCCTACGAGCAGTACTTC.

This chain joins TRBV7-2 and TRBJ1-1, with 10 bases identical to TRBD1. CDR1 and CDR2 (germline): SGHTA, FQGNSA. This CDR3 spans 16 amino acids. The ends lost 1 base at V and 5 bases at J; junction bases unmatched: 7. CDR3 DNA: TGTGCCAGCAGCTTAGACGACAGGGGGCTTGGGACTGAAGCTTTCTTT. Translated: CASSLDDRGLGTEAFF.

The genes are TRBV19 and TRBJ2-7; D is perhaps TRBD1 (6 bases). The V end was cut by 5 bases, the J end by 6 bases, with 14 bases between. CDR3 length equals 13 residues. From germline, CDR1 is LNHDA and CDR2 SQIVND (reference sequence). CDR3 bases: TGTGCCAGTAGTTTGTACACAGGGTCCGAGCAGTACTTC. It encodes CASSLYTGSEQYF. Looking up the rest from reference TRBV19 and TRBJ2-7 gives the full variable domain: DGGITQSPKYLFRKEGQNVTLSCEQNLNHDAMYWYRQDPGQGLRLIYYSQIVNDFQKGDIAEGYSVSREKKESFPLTVTSAQKNPTAFYLCASSLYTGSEQYFGPGTRLTVT.

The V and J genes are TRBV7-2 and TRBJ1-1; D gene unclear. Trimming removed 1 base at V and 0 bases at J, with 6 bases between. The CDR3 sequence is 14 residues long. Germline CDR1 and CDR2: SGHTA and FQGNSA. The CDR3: CASSLVAVNTEAFF. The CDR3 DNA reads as TGTGCCAGCAGCTTAGTGGCAGTGAACACTGAAGCTTTCTTT. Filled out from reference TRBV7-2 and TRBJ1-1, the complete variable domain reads GAGVSQSPSNKVTEKGKDVELRCDPISGHTALYWYRQSLGQGLEFLIYFQGNSAPDKSGLPSDRFSAERTGGSVSTLTIQRTQQEDSAVYLCASSLVAVNTEAFFGQGTRLTVV.

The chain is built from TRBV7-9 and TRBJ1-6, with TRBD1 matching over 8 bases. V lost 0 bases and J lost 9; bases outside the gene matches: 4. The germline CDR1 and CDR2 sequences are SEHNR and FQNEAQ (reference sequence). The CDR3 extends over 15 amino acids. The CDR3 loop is CASSLAGQGFSPLHF. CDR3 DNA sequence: TGTGCCAGCAGCTTAGCCGGACAGGGCTTTTCACCCCTCCACTTT.

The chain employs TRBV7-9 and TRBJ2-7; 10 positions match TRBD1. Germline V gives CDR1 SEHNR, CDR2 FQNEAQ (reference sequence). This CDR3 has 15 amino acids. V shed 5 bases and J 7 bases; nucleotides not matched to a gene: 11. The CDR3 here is CASSNRDRGPWEQYF. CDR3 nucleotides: TGTGCCAGCAGCAACCGGGACAGGGGCCCTTGGGAGCAGTACTTC.

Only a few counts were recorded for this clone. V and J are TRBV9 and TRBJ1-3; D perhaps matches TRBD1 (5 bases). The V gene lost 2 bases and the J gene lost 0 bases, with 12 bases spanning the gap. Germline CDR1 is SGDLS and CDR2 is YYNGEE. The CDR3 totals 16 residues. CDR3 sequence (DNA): TGTGCCAGCAGCGTTGACAGTAACCCCTCTGGAAACACCATATATTTT. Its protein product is CASSVDSNPSGNTIYF.

The CDR3 nucleotides are TGCGCCAGCAGCTTGGCTGGACAGGGAAACTATGGCTACACCTTC. It translates to CASSLAGQGNYGYTF. This rearrangement joins TRBV5-1 to TRBJ1-2; TRBD1 matches at 8 bases. There are 15 residues in the CDR3. The germline V gene has CDR1 SGHRS and CDR2 YFSETQ. V dropped 0 bases and J dropped 2; count of bases not matched to a gene: 3.

The CDR3 DNA follows: TGTGCCAGCAGTGAAGTTCAGGTGGATACGCAGTATTTT. Its protein product is CASSEVQVDTQYF. V gene TRBV6-1 combines with J gene TRBJ2-3; D not certain. CDR3 length equals 13 residues. The germline V and J ends were trimmed by 1 base and 6 bases, with 8 bases remaining between them. The V gene's germline CDR1 is MNHNS and CDR2 SASEGT.